The entry below describes one TCR beta chain. Its antigen is as yet unknown. These data are taken from a study of CD8 T cells in ankylosing spondylitis. Study conclusions and caveats: Characteristic, it appeared, of ankylosing spondylitis blood was a TCR beta motif of fewer than 10 highly homologous variants.

CDR3 size: 16 residues. Trimming cost V 1 base and J 0 bases, with 9 bases left between them. The germline gives CDR1 SEHNR, CDR2 FQNEAQ (reference sequence). TCRdb re-derived calls from the 5' RACE reads in MiXCR, one entry per CDR3 protein. Of 400,000 or so distinct CDR3 sequences in the sample, roughly 25% were seen once. The sequenced sample was blood, either unsorted or a sorted T cell fraction (not recorded which). The V gene is TRBV7-9, the J gene TRBJ1-4; no reliable D call. The receptor comes from a male donor with ankylosing spondylitis. Here the CDR3 reads CASSLVPPSTNEKLFF. The CDR3 nucleotides read TGTGCCAGCAGCTTAGTGCCCCCGTCAACTAATGAAAAACTGTTTTTT.